These 8 T cell receptor beta chains were all obtained from the same sample, sequenced in a study of identical twins. TCRdb re-called the 5' RACE reads with MiXCR, one entry per CDR3 protein. The sample contains about 1.7 million distinct CDR3 sequences, less than 35% of which appear only once. The material sequenced was cord blood. The receptors here all came from a newborn girl in good health.

The CDR3 DNA reads TGTGCCAGCAGCCAAGGCGTGGGCGTGGCGGCGAACACCGGGGAGCTGTTTTTT. Translating it yields CASSQGVGVAANTGELFF. The rearrangement uses TRBV4-2 and TRBJ2-2; D is unresolved. This CDR3 spans 18 amino acids. The V gene's germline CDR1 is LGHNA and CDR2 YNFKEQ. With 1 base removed from V and 0 bases from J, the gap between germline ends came to 15 bases.

This clonotype was detected once. The chain uses TRBV29-1 and TRBJ2-1, with D tentatively TRBD1 (7 bases). CDR1 is SQVTM and CDR2 is ANQGSEA in the germline V gene. This CDR3 contains 11 residues. Trimming stripped 7 bases from V and 13 bases from J, with 17 bases between. The CDR3 sequence: CSAAAGGTQFF. The CDR3 nucleotides read TGCAGCGCGGCGGCAGGGGGGACCCAGTTCTTC.

The chain joins TRBV10-3 to TRBJ2-1, with 9 bases matching TRBD1. The last part of the DNA fits TRBJ2-7 better; the J call may be wrong. CDR1 and CDR2 (germline): ENHRY, SYGVKD. This CDR3 comprises 16 residues. DNA for the CDR3: TGTGCCATCAGTCAGAGGGGACAGGGCTCCTACAATGAGCAGTACTTC. It codes for CAISQRGQGSYNEQYF.

This clonotype was counted between two and nine times. The chain links TRBV7-9 to TRBJ2-3; D possibly corresponds to TRBD1 (6 bases). Germline-derived CDR1 and CDR2 are SEHNR and FQNEAQ (reference sequence). Trimming pared 9 bases from V and 2 bases from J, leaving 12 bases between. This CDR3 spans 13 amino acids. The CDR3 bases are TGTGCCAGAAAGGACAGTACCACAGATACGCAGTATTTT. Amino acid sequence: CARKDSTTDTQYF.

This clonotype showed up just a few times. The rearrangement uses TRBV20-1 and TRBJ2-7; TRBD2 agrees at 7 bases. Germline V gene lookup returns CDR1 DFQATT and CDR2 SNEGSKA (reference sequence). The trim removed 3 bases at V and 0 bases at J, leaving 8 bases unmatched. There are 15 residues in the CDR3. The CDR3 loop reads CSARFGGGHSYEQYF. CDR3 sequence (DNA): TGCAGTGCTAGGTTCGGCGGGGGTCACTCCTACGAGCAGTACTTC.

This clonotype appeared a few times. The chain employs TRBV4-1 and TRBJ2-1; 7 bases are a match to TRBD2. Germline lookup yields CDR1 MGHRA and CDR2 YSYEKL. V lost 1 base to trimming and J lost 9 bases; unmatched junction nucleotides: 9. The CDR3 is made up of 15 amino acids. The CDR3 DNA follows: TGCGCCAGCAGCCAAGCCGCGGGGGTCCCTTTTGAGCAGTTCTTC. Amino acid sequence: CASSQAAGVPFEQFF.

The V gene is TRBV4-1, the J gene TRBJ2-3, with TRBD2 matching 16 bases. CDR3 size: 17 residues. Germline V gives CDR1 MGHRA, CDR2 YSYEKL. Trimming removed 4 bases from V and 6 bases from J; junction bases left unmatched: 7. The DNA for the CDR3 is TGCGCCAGCAGCCCTGGGACTAGCGGGAGGGCCTCGGATACGCAGTATTTT. Translated, it gives CASSPGTSGRASDTQYF.

This chain uses TRBV7-9 with TRBJ2-3, with D possibly matching TRBD1 (6 bases). CDR1 and CDR2 from the germline V gene are SEHNR and FQNEAQ (reference sequence). This CDR3 has 16 residues. V was pared by 3 bases and J by 2 bases, with 15 bases between. CDR3 in amino acids: CASSLGRQVYTDTQYF. In nucleotides, the CDR3 is TGTGCCAGCAGCTTGGGACGACAGGTTTACACAGATACGCAGTATTTT. Filled out from reference TRBV7-9 and TRBJ2-3, the complete variable domain reads DTGVSQNPRHKITKRGQNVTFRCDPISEHNRLYWYRQTLGQGPEFLTYFQNEAQLEKSRLLSDRFSAERPKGSFSTLEIQRTEQGDSAMYLCASSLGRQVYTDTQYFGPGTRLTVL.